This T cell receptor (beta chain) was sequenced for a study of vaccination effects on CD4 cells after COVID-19. Study in general: Late post-vaccine samples came at days +241, +227 and +161 respectively. Sampling occurred a median 72 days post second dose, range 14 to 241. Wells containing two million PBMC each were cultured with approximately 9.7 IU/ml IL-2 and 8.5 to 10 ug/ml peptides.

Once cultured for approximately 10 days, the cells underwent separation to obtain CD4+ T cells. Infection dated between March and December 2020, before the Alpha, Beta and Delta variants reached the United States. Either the BNT162b2 or mRNA-1273 vaccine was given to participants in two doses. This clone was observed a single time. The antigen is unknown. Only in-frame clones appear in the TCRdb table, and some are missing; sequencing was by immunoSEQ multiplex PCR. Among roughly 46,000 clones listed, around 74% were seen once. Trimming left V 5 bases short and J 5 bases short, with 19 bases between. This CDR3 is 15 amino acids long. CDR1 SGHTA and CDR2 FQGNSA come from the germline V gene.

The J gene is TRBJ2-7, the V gene TRBV7-2, with TRBD1 as a possible D gene (6 bases). This clonotype was sampled from a human donor who had a prior SARS-CoV-2 infection. The material sequenced was CD4+ T cells from PBMCs cultured without peptide, taken after COVID-19 vaccination. The CDR3 reads CASSPPGTQRDEQYF. The CDR3 nucleotides are TGTGCCAGCAGCCCCCCCGGGACACAAAGGGACGAGCAGTACTTC.